One and the same sample provided the 21 T cell receptor beta chains below, sequenced in a study of Ad26.COV2.S vaccination and SARS-CoV-2 variants. Indicated treatment: some 19 received Ad26.COV2.S at low or high dose, single or two shots; about 5 received placebo; per-sample allocation not given. Material that was analyzed had been drawn on day 63 after the first vaccine or placebo injection. Profiling relied on immunoSEQ multiplex PCR, and the TCRdb table lists in-frame clones only, not all of them. The sample records approximately 400,000 clones, around 84% being singletons. Sequencing was performed on peripheral blood, taken in a trial of Ad26.COV2.S vaccine versus placebo. Receptor source: a person aged 18 to 59 who received the Ad26.COV2.S COVID-19 vaccine or a placebo.

The chain carries TRBV4-1 and TRBJ2-5; TRBD2 agrees at 13 bases. The germline V gene encodes CDR1 MGHRA and CDR2 YSYEKL. Germline trimming cut 1 base from V and 1 base from J; bases unmatched to any gene: 3. The CDR3 has 17 amino acids. CDR3 nucleotide sequence: TGCGCCAGCAGCCAAGGACTAGCGGGGGGCCTCCAAGAGACCCAGTACTTC. Translation gives CASSQGLAGGLQETQYF.

This CDR3 reads CASSIFAFSGNTIYF. The CDR3 coding sequence is TGTGCCAGTAGTATCTTTGCTTTCTCTGGAAACACCATATATTTT. V gene TRBV19 combines with J gene TRBJ1-3; D not resolved. V lost 3 bases, J lost 0 bases, and 9 bases lay in between. Germline V lookup: CDR1 LNHDA, CDR2 SQIVND (reference sequence). The CDR3 runs to 15 residues.

This clone was found once. V and J are TRBV7-8 and TRBJ2-7, with 8 bases identical to TRBD2. From germline, CDR1 is SGHVS and CDR2 FQNEAQ. This CDR3 has 15 amino acids. Unmatched junction bases numbered 10, after V lost 5 bases and J lost 4 bases. The CDR3 coding sequence is TGTGCCAGCAGCCCGCGCGGGTTAGCGGGATACGAGCAGTACTTC. Translated: CASSPRGLAGYEQYF.

The chain is built from TRBV7-2 and TRBJ2-7; D remains ambiguous. The CDR3 has 15 amino acids. V lost 3 bases to trimming and J lost 6 bases, with 18 bases between them. Per germline, CDR1 SGHTA and CDR2 FQGNSA. Here the CDR3 DNA reads TGTGCCAGCAGCTTGGAACATATAATGGGCCTCGAGCAGTACTTC. Translating gives CASSLEHIMGLEQYF.

The chain is built from TRBV6-5 and TRBJ1-1; 7 bases match TRBD1. This CDR3 comprises 15 residues. Trimming removed 2 bases from V and 2 bases from J; junction bases left unmatched: 5. Germline V lookup: CDR1 MNHEY, CDR2 SVGAGI. In nucleotides, the CDR3 is TGTGCCAGCAGTTACCAGGGACAGAGAAACACTGAAGCTTTCTTT. As protein: CASSYQGQRNTEAFF.

This chain joins TRBV5-1 and TRBJ2-6; D not resolved. This CDR3 spans 15 amino acids. Germline V CDR1 and CDR2: SGHRS, YFSETQ. V lost 0 bases and J 0 bases, leaving 4 bases between the germline ends. The CDR3 coding sequence is TGCGCCAGCAGCTTGGAGGGCTCTGGGGCCAACGTCCTGACTTTC. The encoded protein is CASSLEGSGANVLTF.

V usage is TRBV7-8 and J usage is TRBJ1-1; D might be TRBD1 (6 bases). V was trimmed by 5 bases and J by 0 bases, leaving 13 bases between them. CDR1 and CDR2 from the germline V gene are SGHVS and FQNEAQ. The CDR3 runs to 15 residues. Written as DNA, the CDR3 is TGTGCCAGCAGCCACAGGGTTCTCATGAACACTGAAGCTTTCTTT. Translating it yields CASSHRVLMNTEAFF.

This chain uses TRBV7-2 with TRBJ2-3, with 7 bases fitting TRBD1. The CDR3 loop spans 15 amino acids. The V and J ends lost 2 bases and 0 bases, in that order; junction bases with no gene match: 2. From germline, CDR1 is SGHTA and CDR2 FQGNSA. The CDR3 loop is CASSLYRGSTDTQYF. In DNA, the CDR3 is TGTGCCAGCAGCTTATACAGGGGAAGCACAGATACGCAGTATTTT.

The gene calls are TRBV4-3 and TRBJ2-7, with TRBD1 matching over 9 bases. With V trimmed by 4 bases and J by 3 bases, 4 bases remained unmatched. The CDR3 consists of 14 residues. Germline CDR1 LGHNA, CDR2 YSLEER. CDR3 in DNA: TGCGCCAGCAGCCTCCGGGACAGGGACTACGAGCAGTACTTC. It translates to CASSLRDRDYEQYF.

The chain uses TRBV7-7 and TRBJ2-5; 10 bases line up with TRBD1. Germline V gene sequence: CDR1 SSHAT, CDR2 FNYEAQ (reference sequence). This CDR3 has 15 amino acids. Trimming cost V 8 bases and J 1 base; bases outside gene matches: 7. The CDR3 DNA reads as TGTGCCAGCGGACGACAGGGGGCAAGCCAAGAGACCCAGTACTTC. This encodes CASGRQGASQETQYF.

This clone has just one count. This sequence joins TRBV11-2 and TRBJ2-3; either TRBD1 or TRBD2 may supply D (6 bases each). There are 17 residues in the CDR3. The germline CDR1 and CDR2 sequences are SGHAT and FQNNGV. Trimming shortened V by 1 base and J by 0 bases, and 14 bases separated the two germline ends. The CDR3 region has the DNA TGTGCCAGCAGCTTAGCGCCGGGGGCACTAAGCACAGATACGCAGTATTTT. Translating gives CASSLAPGALSTDTQYF. Looking up the rest from reference TRBV11-2 and TRBJ2-3 gives the full variable domain: EAGVAQSPRYKIIEKRQSVAFWCNPISGHATLYWYQQILGQGPKLLIQFQNNGVVDDSQLPKDRFSAERLKGVDSTLKIQPAKLEDSAVYLCASSLAPGALSTDTQYFGPGTRLTVL.

This clone was observed once. Distinct nucleotide sequences in the sample also encode this CDR3. The rearrangement uses TRBV9 and TRBJ2-7, with D possibly TRBD2 on 6 matching bases. Germline CDR1 and CDR2: SGDLS and YYNGEE. The CDR3 covers 14 residues. V shed 0 bases and J shed 1 base, with 8 bases lying between them. The CDR3 is CASSVGRGSYEQYF. The CDR3 bases are TGTGCCAGCAGCGTAGGCCGGGGGTCCTACGAGCAGTACTTC.

The chain is built from TRBV6-2 or TRBV6-3 and TRBJ2-4; 7 nucleotides match TRBD1. Trimming took 6 bases from V and 4 from J; bases not matched to a gene: 12. Germline V gene lookup returns CDR1 MNHEY and CDR2 SVGEGT. The length of the CDR3 is 16 residues. The CDR3 DNA is TGTGCCAGCAGCCCTCTGATCGGACAGGAGAAAAACATTCAGTACTTC. Its translation: CASSPLIGQEKNIQYF.

This clone has a single count. This chain connects TRBV4-3 to TRBJ2-7; D gene ambiguous. V lost 3 bases and J lost 2, with 14 bases in between. The V gene's germline CDR1 is LGHNA and CDR2 YSLEER. The CDR3 loop spans 15 amino acids. The CDR3 nucleotides are TGCGCCAGCAGCCACACCACGGAAGATACCTACGAGCAGTACTTC. It specifies CASSHTTEDTYEQYF.

The genes are TRBV9 and TRBJ2-3, with D hard to call. Deletions cut 2 bases from V and 3 bases from J, with 13 bases between. The CDR3 covers 15 residues. Germline V gene sequence: CDR1 SGDLS, CDR2 YYNGEE. CDR3 amino acids: CASSVQVVGTDTQYF. In DNA form, the CDR3 reads TGTGCCAGCAGCGTGCAGGTAGTTGGGACAGATACGCAGTATTTT.

The rearrangement links TRBV9 to TRBJ1-1, with 8 bases lining up with TRBD1. Per germline, CDR1 SGDLS and CDR2 YYNGEE. The V gene end was trimmed by 3 bases and the J gene end by 5 bases; junction bases not matched to a gene: 6. This CDR3 region has 14 residues. Here the CDR3 reads CASSEGQVGTEAFF. The CDR3 nucleotides read TGTGCCAGCAGCGAGGGACAGGTAGGAACTGAAGCTTTCTTT.

The V call is TRBV10-1, the J call TRBJ2-1; unclear D gene. Trimming cost V 0 bases and J 3 bases, with 9 bases left between them. Germline V lookup: CDR1 WNHNN, CDR2 SYGVQD (reference sequence). The CDR3 sequence is 15 residues long. The CDR3 sequence is CASSESLADYNEQFF. As DNA, the CDR3 is TGCGCCAGCAGTGAGTCTTTAGCAGACTACAATGAGCAGTTCTTC.

A few counts support this clone. The chain employs TRBV10-3 and TRBJ1-2; D is unclear. CDR3 length equals 12 residues. Trimming took off 0 bases at V and 6 bases at J, with 5 bases between the two ends. CDR1 ENHRY and CDR2 SYGVKD come from the germline V gene. DNA of the CDR3: TGTGCCATCAGTGAGTCGGGCCATGGCTACACCTTC. Encoded protein: CAISESGHGYTF.

The chain uses TRBV9 and TRBJ2-3, with unresolved D. Germline V gene sequence: CDR1 SGDLS, CDR2 YYNGEE. Trimming took 0 bases from V and 4 from J, leaving 9 bases between them. CDR3 size: 14 residues. The DNA of the CDR3 is TGTGCCAGCAGCGTAGTGAGTCTCCCAGATACGCAGTATTTT. Protein: CASSVVSLPDTQYF.

J is TRBJ2-1 and V is TRBV5-1; 9 bases align to TRBD2. CDR1 and CDR2 (germline): SGHRS, YFSETQ. This CDR3 contains 13 residues. Trimming took 4 bases from V and 15 from J; bases not matched to a gene: 11. The CDR3 loop is CASSALGREGRFF. CDR3 coding DNA: TGCGCCAGCAGCGCCCTAGGGCGGGAGGGGAGGTTCTTC.

This clone came up a few times. This chain connects TRBV6-6 to TRBJ1-6; TRBD1 aligns across 10 bases. Germline lookup yields CDR1 MNHNY and CDR2 SVGAGI (reference sequence). Trimming cost V 6 bases and J 7 bases; bases outside gene matches: 3. CDR3 size: 14 residues. Here the CDR3 reads CASSSTGGNSPLHF. In DNA form, the CDR3 reads TGTGCCAGCAGCTCGACAGGGGGCAATTCACCCCTCCACTTT.